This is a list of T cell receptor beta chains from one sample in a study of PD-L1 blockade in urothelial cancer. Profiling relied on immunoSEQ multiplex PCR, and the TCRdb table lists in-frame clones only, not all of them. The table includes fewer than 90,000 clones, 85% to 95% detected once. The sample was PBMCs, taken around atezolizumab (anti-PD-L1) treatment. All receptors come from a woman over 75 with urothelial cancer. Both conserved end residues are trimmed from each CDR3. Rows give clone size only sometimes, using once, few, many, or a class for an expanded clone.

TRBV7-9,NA,ASVAGRQETQY
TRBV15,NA,ATSTYLYTDTQY
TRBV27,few,ASSLSGGRARAGELF
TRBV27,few,ASSFQNTGELF
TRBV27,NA,ASSLRTSGHPTDTQY
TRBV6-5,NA,ASSYGQSSYNEQF
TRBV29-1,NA,SVGQSLMNTEAF
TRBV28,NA,ASSEGQTPWNEQF
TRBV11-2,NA,ASSPGNSGNTIY
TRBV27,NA,ASSLASGSYEQY
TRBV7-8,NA,ASSPWASGYT
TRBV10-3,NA,AISGTPGQQGTNEKLF
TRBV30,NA,AWKQGILTEAF
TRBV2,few,ASSVEFGYT
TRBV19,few,ASSVGGVGELF
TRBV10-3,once,AISDRVGETQY
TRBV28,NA,AGAEGGAIHQPQH
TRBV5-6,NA,ASSLAGEEETQY
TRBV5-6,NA,ASSGTSGSPLAKNIQY
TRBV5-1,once,ASSLQGSGANVLT
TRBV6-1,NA,ASKEGQGTYNEQF
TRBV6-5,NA,ASSYSYNPYNEQF
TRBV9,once,ASGLWGSGEQY
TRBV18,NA,ASSRQSDSTGELF
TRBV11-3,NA,ASSLGGRGEQY
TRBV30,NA,AWSVQAVGGSEAF
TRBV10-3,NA,AISPRGQGVVEQY
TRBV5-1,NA,ASSLATGDTEAF
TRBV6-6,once,ASSYDEGSYEQY
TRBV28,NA,ASSPPPGLGGETQY
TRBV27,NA,ASSLTGSGGGPVGELF